This TCR beta chain was profiled in a study of T cell responses to AZD1222 COVID-19 vaccine. Trimming pared 3 bases from V and 8 bases from J, leaving 16 bases between. Looked up from germline, CDR1 is SEHNR and CDR2 is FQNEAQ (reference sequence). The CDR3 runs to 14 residues. TCRdb's table, derived via immunoSEQ multiplex PCR, lists solely in-frame clones and lacks some. The data hold about 120,000 clones, with about 85% observed a single time. Study outcomes and limitations: In a largely white British group with more females than males, clonal diversity was possibly underestimated. No repertoire was sampled before or during the peak T cell response, only after it.

On this clone: The target antigen is unknown.

This sequence was found in an adult who received the AZD1222 COVID-19 vaccine. Sequences were derived from peripheral blood, sampled 28 days after the second AZD1222 dose. The chain combines TRBV7-9 with TRBJ1-2; possible D gene TRBD1, 5 bases. DNA for the CDR3: TGTGCCAGCAGCTTTGATGGTACAGGATCGGGCTACACCTTC. Translation gives CASSFDGTGSGYTF.